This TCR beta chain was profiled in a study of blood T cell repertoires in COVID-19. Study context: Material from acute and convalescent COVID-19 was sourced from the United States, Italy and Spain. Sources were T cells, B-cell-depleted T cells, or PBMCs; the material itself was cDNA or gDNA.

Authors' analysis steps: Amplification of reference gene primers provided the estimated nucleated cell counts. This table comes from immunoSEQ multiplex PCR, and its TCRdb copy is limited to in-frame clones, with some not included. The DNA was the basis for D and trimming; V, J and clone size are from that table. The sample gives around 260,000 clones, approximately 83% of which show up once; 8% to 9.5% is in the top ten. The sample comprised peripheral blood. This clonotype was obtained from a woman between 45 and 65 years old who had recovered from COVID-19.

CDR3 nucleotides: TGTGCCAGCAGCCAAGATGTTTTGCATGGGAGCACTGAAGCTTTCTTT. Translation gives CASSQDVLHGSTEAFF. The chain links TRBV3-1 (or the pseudogene TRBV3-2) to TRBJ1-1; no firm D call. Germline-derived CDR1 and CDR2 are LGHDT and YNNKEL (reference sequence). The germline V and J ends were trimmed by 0 bases and 4 bases, with 15 bases remaining between them. The CDR3 loop spans 16 amino acids.